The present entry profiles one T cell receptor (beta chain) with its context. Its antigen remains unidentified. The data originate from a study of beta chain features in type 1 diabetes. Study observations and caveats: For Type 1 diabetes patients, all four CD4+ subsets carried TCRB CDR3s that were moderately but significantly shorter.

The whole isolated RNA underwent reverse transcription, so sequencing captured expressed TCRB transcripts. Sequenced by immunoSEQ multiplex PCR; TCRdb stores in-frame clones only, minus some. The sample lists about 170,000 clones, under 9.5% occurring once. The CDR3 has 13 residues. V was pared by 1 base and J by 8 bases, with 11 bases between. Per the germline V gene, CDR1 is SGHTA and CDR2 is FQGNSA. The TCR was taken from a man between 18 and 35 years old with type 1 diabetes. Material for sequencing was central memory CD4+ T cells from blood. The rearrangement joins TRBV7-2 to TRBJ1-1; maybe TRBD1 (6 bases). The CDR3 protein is CASSLGFGQEAFF. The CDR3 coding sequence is TGTGCCAGCAGCTTAGGCTTTGGACAGGAAGCTTTCTTT. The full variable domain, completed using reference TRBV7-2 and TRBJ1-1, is GAGVSQSPSNKVTEKGKDVELRCDPISGHTALYWYRQSLGQGLEFLIYFQGNSAPDKSGLPSDRFSAERTGGSVSTLTIQRTQQEDSAVYLCASSLGFGQEAFFGQGTRLTVV.